This T cell receptor (beta chain) was observed in a study of cytomegalovirus exposure and HLA in healthy donors (dated by TCRdb to about 2017). About the full investigation: In an earlier analysis of roughly 590 of the donors, approximately 300 Gb of sequence data and 95 million to 130 million unique TCR beta sequences from 180 million or so T cells were reported. Every repertoire in the discovery cohort had been generated on one and the same sequencing platform. To predict cytomegalovirus infection status, the study brought together high-throughput TCR immunosequencing, statistical association of individual TCRs with disease status, and machine learning. To decide whether each TCR beta V gene segment behaved as functional or pseudogenic, an earlier analysis of approximately 590 of the donors relied on high-throughput TCR beta sequencing. The later analysis used no new phenotypic data to find candidate immune exposures, relying instead on TCR beta sequences and their occurrence across donors. Among roughly 400 genotyped donors of the cohort, an average of about 240,000 unique TCR beta nucleotide sequences was sequenced per donor, of which 15% to 20% were non-productive. Besides the first cohort of approximately 710 subjects, a separate validation cohort made up of over a hundred different subjects was used. A later analysis re-analyzed previously published TCR beta repertoires from 666 donors and added high-resolution HLA genotyping to study TCR occurrence patterns. HLA typing covered class I and class II loci at four-digit resolution. Approximately 300 gigabases of sequencing data and around 88 million unique TCR sequences made up an early release that covered approximately 650 HLA-typed donors. Of the roughly 400 genotyped donors, over 70% fell in the genetic ancestry cluster associated with self-reported Caucasian donors. Donor age, sex, ethnicity and CMV serostatus were compiled together with the repertoire data. The study aimed to test whether signatures of past pathogen exposure could be identified by cataloging public T cell receptors. The study used immunosequencing to profile the T cell repertoires of approximately 630 subjects and linked those repertoires to cytomegalovirus serostatus. Five DR-DQ haplotypes were treated as single units for association and clustering because of strong linkage in the cohort. A later genetic analysis used genome-wide SNP genotypes for about 55% of the 666 donors, treating that subset as a discovery cohort. The number of typed donors differed by locus: about 620-640 for A, B, C, DRB1 and DQB1; 500 to 550 for DQA1; approximately 600 for DPA1; and roughly 490 for DPB1. What the research found in general, with its limitations: A later analysis associated about 17,000 TCR beta sequences with specific HLA alleles at a false discovery rate of 0.05. When HLA alleles, especially DR and DQ, strongly co-occurred, TCR associations were difficult to assign to individual alleles. Broadly in line with IMGT annotations, most TCR beta V segments showed up in productive rearrangements about 90% or about 30% of the time in an earlier analysis of approximately 600 of the donors. A cluster of highly shared sequence variants was judged likely to be a technical artifact of the sequencing pipeline. The earlier analysis of around 600 of the donors excluded 15 to 20 rarely observed V segments, including chromosome 9 orphons, because counts were too low. A few of the identified cytomegalovirus-associated TCR beta chains were confirmed in vitro to be specific for cytomegalovirus antigens. Most TCR sequences were observed very rarely across donors, whereas some public TCRs were present in many individuals. For the cohort, immune exposure information was limited to CMV serostatus. A later analysis found that HLA-associated TCR beta chains were more clonally expanded and had lower generation probabilities than equally common non-associated chains. In a later genetic analysis, fewer N-insertions in productive TCRs were reported among donors in an Asian-associated ancestry cluster than the roughly 700-donor mean. The authors suggested that the approach could potentially be extended to other disease states and immunological phenotypes. In a later analysis, most CMV-associated TCR beta chains were found to appear HLA-restricted, with HLA associations seemingly driven largely by CMV exposure. Linkage disequilibrium might explain the correlated functional status among segregating V segments, but an unknown experimental factor could not be excluded. The presence/absence analyses assumed that sequencing depth was roughly uniform across donors, and that assumption may not be true. Some IMGT-functional V segments, including TRBV6-2 and TRBV6-3, could not be distinguished by the 87-base-pair reads and were therefore excluded. The cohort was sequenced for TCR beta chains only, and without alpha or paired-chain data the features that could be detected were limited. A later analysis reported that several top co-occurrence clusters appeared linked to parvovirus B19, influenza, CMV and Epstein-Barr virus. A total of 164 TCR beta chains were listed by the study as associated with cytomegalovirus. A later genetic analysis associated a missense DCLRE1C variant with V-gene and J-gene trimming of TCR beta chains, and an independent cohort replicated the association. A further reported finding was that TCR beta sequences accurately predicted the HLA-A and HLA-B alleles for most subjects in the first cohort. HLA typing was unavailable for some donors at each locus, so association tests used only the typed subset. The classifier was reported to diagnose cytomegalovirus status with high specificity and sensitivity in both the original and validation cohorts. According to a later analysis, TCR association rates differed among HLA loci, with DRB1 alleles showing the most associated TCRs and HLA-C alleles showing the fewest.

The CDR3 covers 14 residues, taking in both the cysteine and the phenylalanine. Left in the record is the CDR3 DNA by itself, 42 bases read in frame from the first base. The CDR1 and CDR2 encoded by the germline V gene are MNHNS and SASEGT. Between the V and J ends, shortened by 5 bases and 2 bases respectively, the junction contains 13 bases. The library relied on the immunoSEQ multiplex PCR assay. For the multiplex PCR, a mixture combining 60 forward primers for TCR Vbeta segments and 13 reverse primers for TCR Jbeta segments was used. The CDR3 region of rearranged TCR beta genes was amplified from genomic DNA by a multiplex PCR assay. On the Illumina HiSeq System, the amplified TCR beta libraries were sequenced as 87-base-pair reads. Per the source publication's procedure: In a later analysis, about 80 million unique TCR beta chains were counted across the roughly 610 repertoires, and around 11 million of these chains were shared by at least two donors. To remove PCR and sequencing errors, raw reads were error-corrected and collapsed into unique sequences using a nearest-neighbor algorithm that merged closely related sequences. CDR3 sequences were aligned to IMGT reference sequences to assign V, D and J gene segments. Each retained sequence needed at least a six-nucleotide match to both a V gene segment and a J gene segment. A rearrangement counted as productive if the CDR3 had no stop codons and remained in frame with V and J, and every other rearrangement counted as non-productive. Following IMGT convention, CDR3 was defined as the stretch from the second conserved V-encoded cysteine to the conserved J-encoded phenylalanine. Sequences without an unambiguous match to a single V gene segment were excluded from the earlier analysis of a few hundred of the donors. In an earlier analysis of a few hundred of the donors, V segments were called functional above 56.7% productive rearrangements and were called segregating when the between-donor standard deviation exceeded 5%. To diagnose cytomegalovirus status from the catalog of TCR beta chain sequences, a statistical classification framework was built. In a later analysis, V and J genes were assigned by comparing TCR nucleotide sequences against IMGT/GENE-DB human TR gene sequences. Using the TCRdist pipeline, a later analysis assigned CDR3 sequences along with most-parsimonious VDJ recombination scenarios. A later analysis defined each TCR beta chain by its CDR3 amino acid sequence plus V-gene family, and excluded reads lacking a unique V-gene family. To address suspected cross-contamination and a sequencing artifact, a later analysis removed some 620 highly shared, low-generation-probability nucleotide sequences. A later analysis calculated a clonal expansion index for each public chain from normalized within-repertoire ranks of inferred template counts. In a later analysis, generation probabilities were computed using a VDJ recombination model fitted to out-of-frame rearrangements, and the results were checked against IGoR. Hypergeometric tests were used in a later analysis to score TCR-TCR, TCR-HLA and TCR-CMV co-occurrence, with a repertoire-size bias correction applied to the TCR pairs. To estimate false discovery rates, a later analysis permuted the HLA or CMV assignments 20 times. A later analysis grouped co-occurring TCRs with DBSCAN, adding TCRdist sequence similarity when clustering within HLA-allele-positive subsets. Repertoires with fewer than 30,000 or more than 120,000 public chains were left out of co-occurrence clustering, as were five repertoires with anomalous nucleotide sharing. TCRdb took over this immuneACCESS table, retaining in-frame rearrangements with V and J assigned. Such tables are incomplete; in checked studies, under half of the missing clones stem from an unresolved V gene, and the remainder is unexplained. V and J calls and clone size come straight from that table; D and trimming were deduced from the DNA. The sample table lists some 200,000 clones, 70% of them with a count of one. The biggest ten clones account for around 2.6% of the sample.

In total, fewer than 750 healthy bone marrow donors made up the cohort. All cohort members were sampled while nominally healthy, although unrecorded immune exposures were likely present. The donor tested CMV seropositive, placing the donor among the 289 seropositive members of the cohort. A peripheral blood sample was provided by each donor, and peripheral blood mononuclear cells were used for TCR beta sequencing. Genomic DNA extraction from the blood cell samples was performed with the Qiagen DNeasy Blood Extraction Kit. Remarks on this clone: Its binding antigen is unknown. Base qualities are missing; no much larger clone stands one base away.

The rearrangement combines TRBV6-1 with TRBJ2-7; TRBD1 could be the D gene, as 5 bases match. This clonotype was sampled from a man aged 35 to 55 in good health and CMV-seropositive. Material: PBMCs. The base sequence is TGTGCCAGCAGTCTCAATGGACATACCTACGAGCAGTACTTC. Its amino acids are CASSLNGHTYEQYF.